The source of this T cell receptor (beta chain) is a study of cytomegalovirus exposure and HLA in healthy donors. V shed 1 base and J 0 bases; nucleotides not matched to a gene: 1. There are 15 residues in the CDR3. Germline V gene sequence: CDR1 SGHRS, CDR2 YFSETQ. Broader study findings: Owing to their indistinguishability, certain V segments, notably TRBV6-2 and TRBV6-3, were excluded.

Researchers ran the PCR with 60 Vbeta and 13 Jbeta primers. Libraries were prepared by immunoSEQ multiplex PCR; TCRdb keeps only in-frame clonotypes and omits some of them. The table records approximately 150,000 clones, roughly three quarters of them present only once. Worth noting for this clone: Its target is unknown.

The sequence was collected from a middle-aged woman in good health and CMV-seronegative. This sequence joins TRBV5-1 and TRBJ2-3, with 8 bases identical to TRBD2. Sample: PBMCs. The CDR3 DNA is TGCGCCAGCAGCTTGATAGCGGGAAGCACAGATACGCAGTATTTT. Protein product: CASSLIAGSTDTQYF.